A single sample gave rise to the 10 T cell receptor beta chains below, sequenced in a study of shared clonotypes between healthy human individuals. Sequencing was performed with immunoSEQ multiplex PCR; in TCRdb, only in-frame clones are kept and a portion is missing. The sample has about 2.4 million clones; 93% are singletons. The sequencing sample was made of naive CD4+ T cells from PBMCs. The subset is: CD45RA+ positively selected. Every receptor here comes from a man between 18 and 35 years old in good health. Some clones in this sample may be carry-over from other donors' samples.

The chain recombines TRBV18 with TRBJ2-7; D not certain. V was pared by 2 bases and J by 4 bases, with 9 bases between. The CDR3 spans 13 residues. CDR1 KGHSH and CDR2 LQKENI come from the germline V gene. The CDR3 region is CASSPVARYEQYF. The CDR3 DNA reads as TGTGCCAGCTCACCAGTGGCCAGGTACGAGCAGTACTTC.

V is TRBV6-5 and J is TRBJ1-5; D unresolved. The length of the CDR3 is 15 residues. Per the germline V gene, CDR1 is MNHEY and CDR2 is SVGAGI. The V end was cut by 6 bases, the J end by 1 base, with 13 bases between. CDR3 coding DNA: TGTGCCAGCAGCCCTCCTCTCGGGAGCAATCAGCCCCAGCATTTT. It codes for CASSPPLGSNQPQHF.

The chain has TRBV7-2 and TRBJ1-5; no firm D call. The V gene lost 4 bases and the J gene lost 0 bases, with 4 bases spanning the gap. This CDR3 is 13 amino acids long. Germline CDR1 reads SGHTA; CDR2 reads FQGNSA. The CDR3 region is CASSSNSNQPQHF. The CDR3 nucleotides read TGTGCCAGCAGCTCCAATAGCAATCAGCCCCAGCATTTT.

The V gene is TRBV9, the J gene TRBJ2-5; TRBD1 might be the D (8 bases). Per germline, CDR1 SGDLS and CDR2 YYNGEE. V was shortened by 4 bases and J by 4 bases, with 14 bases between the two germline ends. The CDR3 spans 14 residues. In DNA form, the CDR3 reads TGTGCCAGCAGCACAGGGGGGGGACGAGAGACCCAGTACTTC. The encoded protein is CASSTGGGRETQYF.

This chain links TRBV7-3 with TRBJ2-7; D unclear. The CDR3 contains 14 residues. V lost 4 bases and J lost 6, with 16 bases in between. Looked up from germline, CDR1 is SGHTA and CDR2 is FQGTGA. CDR3 amino acids: CASSSGANTGEQYF. In nucleotides, the CDR3 is TGTGCCAGCAGCTCTGGAGCAAACACGGGCGAGCAGTACTTC.

The V call is TRBV28, the J call TRBJ1-6, with 7 bases lining up with TRBD1. The CDR3 loop spans 16 amino acids. Germline V gene data show CDR1 as MDHEN and CDR2 as SYDVKM. Losses at the gene ends were 5 bases for V and 8 bases for J; bases not matched to a gene: 12. CDR3 DNA sequence: TGTGCCAGCAGTCCCGGCGACAGGGCTGGGCATTCACCCCTCCACTTT. This sequence encodes CASSPGDRAGHSPLHF.

This rearrangement joins TRBV7-2 to TRBJ2-7, with TRBD1 matching 9 bases. In germline, CDR1 is SGHTA, CDR2 FQGNSA. The V gene end was trimmed by 5 bases and the J gene end by 3 bases; junction bases not matched to a gene: 5. This CDR3 is 14 amino acids long. This CDR3 reads CASSRTGANYEQYF. DNA for the CDR3: TGTGCCAGCAGCAGGACAGGGGCTAACTACGAGCAGTACTTC.

This chain joins TRBV19 and TRBJ2-5, with TRBD1 matching over 8 bases. The V gene's germline CDR1 is LNHDA and CDR2 SQIVND (reference sequence). V lost 4 bases, J lost 5 bases, and 15 bases stayed unmatched. This CDR3 has 17 amino acids. As DNA, the CDR3 is TGTGCCAGTAGTACGTCAGGGGGCAGTGGCTGGTTTGAGACCCAGTACTTC. Its translation is CASSTSGGSGWFETQYF.

The sample holds a few counts of this clone. This rearrangement joins TRBV28 to TRBJ1-5; 7 positions match TRBD1. With V trimmed by 11 bases and J by 2 bases, 3 bases remained unmatched. Germline loops: CDR1 MDHEN, CDR2 SYDVKM. The CDR3 covers 12 residues. This CDR3 reads CAGGTGNQPQHF. CDR3 sequence (DNA): TGTGCCGGAGGGACAGGCAATCAGCCCCAGCATTTT.

This chain joins TRBV11-2 and TRBJ2-1; 8 bases fit TRBD2. Germline lookup yields CDR1 SGHAT and CDR2 FQNNGV. The CDR3 loop spans 19 amino acids. V dropped 5 bases and J dropped 4; count of bases not matched to a gene: 19. DNA of the CDR3: TGTGCCAGCAGCCCGCGGGGTAGCGGGATTACGTACTCTTACAATGAGCAGTTCTTC. The encoded protein is CASSPRGSGITYSYNEQFF.